This TCR beta chain originates from a study of T cell repertoires in cytomegalovirus infection. TCRdb reprocessed the reads via MiXCR and lists one record per CDR3 protein. The data hold 450,000 to 550,000 distinct CDR3 sequences, with 16% observed a single time. This clonotype was found many times. V was pared by 4 bases and J by 0 bases, with 14 bases between. CDR1 and CDR2 from the germline V gene are SGHNT and YYREEE (reference sequence). The CDR3 runs to 16 residues. The chain is built from TRBV5-4 and TRBJ2-1; D tentatively fits TRBD1 or TRBD2 (5 bases each). This clonotype was obtained from a human donor in good health (CMV status not recorded). Some clones in this sample may be carry-over from other donors' samples. The specimen was CD8+ T cells from PBMCs. The CDR3 sequence: CASSPSGRSSYNEQFF. The CDR3 DNA is TGTGCCAGCAGCCCCTCGGGGCGAAGCTCCTACAATGAGCAGTTCTTC.